This T cell receptor (beta chain) was found in a study of blood T cell repertoires in COVID-19. Overall study: Both acute and convalescent COVID-19 samples were obtained from the United States, Italy and Spain. The cDNA or gDNA used as material had been derived from T cells, B-cell-depleted T cells, or PBMCs.

V was cut by 4 bases and J by 5 bases, with 12 bases left in between. This CDR3 spans 14 amino acids. Germline V gene lookup returns CDR1 LNHDA and CDR2 SQIVND (reference sequence). Methods used by the authors: Amplified reference gene primers provided the basis for estimating nucleated cell counts. Only in-frame clones appear in the TCRdb table, and some are missing; sequencing was by immunoSEQ multiplex PCR. Clonal size and the V and J genes are those of that table, whereas D and trimming came from the DNA. This table holds around 60,000 clones, around four fifths found once. This receptor was taken from a man at least 80 years old with acute or convalescent COVID-19. This chain joins TRBV19 and TRBJ1-5; weak D call: TRBD1 (5 bases). The sequenced material came from peripheral blood. Here the CDR3 DNA reads TGTGCCAGTAGTACGGCACAGGAGTATCAGCCCCAGCATTTT. Encoded protein: CASSTAQEYQPQHF.